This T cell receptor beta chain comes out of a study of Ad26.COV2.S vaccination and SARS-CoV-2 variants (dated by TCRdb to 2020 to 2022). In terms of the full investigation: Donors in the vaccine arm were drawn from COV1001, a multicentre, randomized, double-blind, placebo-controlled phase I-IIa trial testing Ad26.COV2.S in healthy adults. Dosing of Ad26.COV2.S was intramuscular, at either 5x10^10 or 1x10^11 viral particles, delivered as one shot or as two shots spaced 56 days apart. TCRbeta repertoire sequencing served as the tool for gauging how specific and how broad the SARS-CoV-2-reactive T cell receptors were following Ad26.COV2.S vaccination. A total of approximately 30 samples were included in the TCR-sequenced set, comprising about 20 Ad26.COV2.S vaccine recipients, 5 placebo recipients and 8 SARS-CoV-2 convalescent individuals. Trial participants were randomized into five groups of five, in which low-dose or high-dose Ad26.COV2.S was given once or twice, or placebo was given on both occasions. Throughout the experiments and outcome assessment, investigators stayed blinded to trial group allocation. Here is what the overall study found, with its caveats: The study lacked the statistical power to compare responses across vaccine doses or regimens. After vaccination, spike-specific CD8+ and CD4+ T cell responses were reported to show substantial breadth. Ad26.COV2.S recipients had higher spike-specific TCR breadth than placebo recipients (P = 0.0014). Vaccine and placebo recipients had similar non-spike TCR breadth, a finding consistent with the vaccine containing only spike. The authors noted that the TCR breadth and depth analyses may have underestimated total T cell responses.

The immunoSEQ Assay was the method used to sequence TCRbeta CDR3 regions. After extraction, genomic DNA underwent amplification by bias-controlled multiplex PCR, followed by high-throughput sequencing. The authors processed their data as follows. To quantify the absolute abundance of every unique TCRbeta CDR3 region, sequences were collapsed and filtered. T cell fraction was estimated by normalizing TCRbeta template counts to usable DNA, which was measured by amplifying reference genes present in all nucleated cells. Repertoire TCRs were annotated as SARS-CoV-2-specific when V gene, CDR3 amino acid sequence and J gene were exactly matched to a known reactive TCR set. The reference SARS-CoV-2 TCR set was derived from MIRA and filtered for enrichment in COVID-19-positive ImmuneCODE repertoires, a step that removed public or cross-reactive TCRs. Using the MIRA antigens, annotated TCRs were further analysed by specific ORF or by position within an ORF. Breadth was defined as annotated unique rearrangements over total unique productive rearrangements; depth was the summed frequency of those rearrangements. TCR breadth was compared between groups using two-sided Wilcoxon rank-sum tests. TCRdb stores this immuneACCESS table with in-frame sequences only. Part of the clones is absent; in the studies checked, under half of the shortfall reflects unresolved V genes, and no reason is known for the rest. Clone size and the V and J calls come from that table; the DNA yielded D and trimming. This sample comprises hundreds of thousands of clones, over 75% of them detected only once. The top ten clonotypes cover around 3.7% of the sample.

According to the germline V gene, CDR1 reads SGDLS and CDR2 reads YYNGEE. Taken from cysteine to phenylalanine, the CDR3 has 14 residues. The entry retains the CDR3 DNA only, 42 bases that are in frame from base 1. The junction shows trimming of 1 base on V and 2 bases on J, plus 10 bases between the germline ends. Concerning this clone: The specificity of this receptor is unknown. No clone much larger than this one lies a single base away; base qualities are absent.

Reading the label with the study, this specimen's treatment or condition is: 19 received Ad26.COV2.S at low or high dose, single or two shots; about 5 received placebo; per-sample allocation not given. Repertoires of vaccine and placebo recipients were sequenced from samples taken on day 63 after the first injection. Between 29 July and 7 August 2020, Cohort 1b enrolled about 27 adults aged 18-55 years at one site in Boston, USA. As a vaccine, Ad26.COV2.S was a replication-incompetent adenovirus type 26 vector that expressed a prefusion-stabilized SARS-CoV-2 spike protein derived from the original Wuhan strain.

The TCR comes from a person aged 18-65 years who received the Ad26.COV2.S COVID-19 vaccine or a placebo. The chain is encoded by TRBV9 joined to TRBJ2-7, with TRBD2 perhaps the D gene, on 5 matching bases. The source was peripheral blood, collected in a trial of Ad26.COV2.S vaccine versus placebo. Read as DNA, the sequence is TGTGCCAGCAGCGTATCCCCGGGGACCTACGAGCAGTACTTC. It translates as CASSVSPGTYEQYF.